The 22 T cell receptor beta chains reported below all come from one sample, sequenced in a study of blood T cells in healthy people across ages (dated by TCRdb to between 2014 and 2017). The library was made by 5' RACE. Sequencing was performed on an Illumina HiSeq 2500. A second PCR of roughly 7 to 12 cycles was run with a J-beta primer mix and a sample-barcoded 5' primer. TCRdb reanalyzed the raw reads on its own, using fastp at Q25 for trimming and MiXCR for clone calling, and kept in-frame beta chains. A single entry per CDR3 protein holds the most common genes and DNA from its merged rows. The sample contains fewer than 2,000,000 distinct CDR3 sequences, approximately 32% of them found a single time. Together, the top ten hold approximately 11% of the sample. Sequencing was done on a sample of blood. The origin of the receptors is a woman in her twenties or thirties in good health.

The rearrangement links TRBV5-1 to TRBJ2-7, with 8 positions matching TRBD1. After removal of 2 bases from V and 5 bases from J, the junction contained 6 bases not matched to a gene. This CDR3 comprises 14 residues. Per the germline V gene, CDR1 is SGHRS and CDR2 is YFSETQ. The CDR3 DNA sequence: TGCGCCAGCAGCTTCCAGGGGGCTTTGGACGAGCAGTACTTC. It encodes CASSFQGALDEQYF.

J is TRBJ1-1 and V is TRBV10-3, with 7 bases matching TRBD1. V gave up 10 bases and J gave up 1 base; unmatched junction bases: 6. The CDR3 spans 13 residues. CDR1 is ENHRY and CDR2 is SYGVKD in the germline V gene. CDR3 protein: CATEQGGNTEAFF. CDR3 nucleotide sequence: TGTGCCACGGAGCAGGGGGGGAACACTGAAGCTTTCTTT.

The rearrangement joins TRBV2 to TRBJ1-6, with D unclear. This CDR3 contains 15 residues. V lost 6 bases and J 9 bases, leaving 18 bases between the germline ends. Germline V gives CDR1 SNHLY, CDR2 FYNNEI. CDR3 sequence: CASRVEKEGGSPLHF. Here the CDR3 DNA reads TGTGCCAGCAGAGTCGAGAAAGAAGGTGGTTCACCCCTCCACTTT.

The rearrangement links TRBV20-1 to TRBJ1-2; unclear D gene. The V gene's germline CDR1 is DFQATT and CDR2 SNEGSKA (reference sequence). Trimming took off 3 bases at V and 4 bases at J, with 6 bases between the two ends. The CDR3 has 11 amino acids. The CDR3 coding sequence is TGCAGTGCTAGCGGCACCTATGGCTACACCTTC. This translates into CSASGTYGYTF.

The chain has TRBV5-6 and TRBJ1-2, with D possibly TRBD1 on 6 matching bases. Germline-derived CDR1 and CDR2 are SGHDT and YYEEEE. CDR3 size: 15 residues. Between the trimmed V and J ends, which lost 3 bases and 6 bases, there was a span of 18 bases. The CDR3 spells CASSSRGREHNGYTF. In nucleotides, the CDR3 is TGTGCCAGCAGCTCCAGGGGCAGGGAGCATAATGGCTACACCTTC.

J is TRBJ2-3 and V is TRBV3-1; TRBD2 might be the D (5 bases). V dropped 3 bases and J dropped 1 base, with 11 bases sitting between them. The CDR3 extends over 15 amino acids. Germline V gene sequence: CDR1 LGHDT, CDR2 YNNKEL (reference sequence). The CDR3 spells CASSQRATGTDTQYF. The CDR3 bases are TGTGCCAGCAGCCAGAGGGCCACGGGCACAGATACGCAGTATTTT.

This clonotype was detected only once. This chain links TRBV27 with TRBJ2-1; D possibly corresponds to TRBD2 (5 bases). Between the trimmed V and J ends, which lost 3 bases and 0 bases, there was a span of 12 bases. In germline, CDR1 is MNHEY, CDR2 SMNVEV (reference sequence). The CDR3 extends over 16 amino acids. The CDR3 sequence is CASSFNPGNSYNEQFF. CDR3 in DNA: TGTGCCAGCAGTTTTAATCCGGGAAACTCCTACAATGAGCAGTTCTTC.

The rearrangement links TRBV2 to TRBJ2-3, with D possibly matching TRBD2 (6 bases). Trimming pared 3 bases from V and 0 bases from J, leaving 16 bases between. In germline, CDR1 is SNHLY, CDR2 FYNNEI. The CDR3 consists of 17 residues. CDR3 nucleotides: TGTGCCAGCAGTGACGAACGGGGGAGTACTAGCACAGATACGCAGTATTTT. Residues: CASSDERGSTSTDTQYF.

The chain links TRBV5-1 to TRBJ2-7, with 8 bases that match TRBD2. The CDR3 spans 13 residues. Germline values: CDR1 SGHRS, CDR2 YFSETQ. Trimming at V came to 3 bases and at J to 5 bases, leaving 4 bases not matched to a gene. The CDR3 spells CASSSGLVNEQYF. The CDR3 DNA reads TGCGCCAGCAGCTCGGGACTAGTTAACGAGCAGTACTTC.

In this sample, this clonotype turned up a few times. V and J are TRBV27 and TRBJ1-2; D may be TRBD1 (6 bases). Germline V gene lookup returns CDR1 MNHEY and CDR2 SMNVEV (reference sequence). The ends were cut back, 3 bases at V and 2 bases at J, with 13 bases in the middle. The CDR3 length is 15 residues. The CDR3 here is CASSFATGRNYGYTF. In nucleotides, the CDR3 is TGTGCCAGCAGTTTTGCAACAGGGAGAAACTATGGCTACACCTTC.

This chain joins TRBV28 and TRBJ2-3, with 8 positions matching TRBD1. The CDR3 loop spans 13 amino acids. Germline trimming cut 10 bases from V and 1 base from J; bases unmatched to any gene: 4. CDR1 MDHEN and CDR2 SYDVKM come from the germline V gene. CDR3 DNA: TGTGCCACCGTACAGGGGGGCACAGATACGCAGTATTTT. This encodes CATVQGGTDTQYF.

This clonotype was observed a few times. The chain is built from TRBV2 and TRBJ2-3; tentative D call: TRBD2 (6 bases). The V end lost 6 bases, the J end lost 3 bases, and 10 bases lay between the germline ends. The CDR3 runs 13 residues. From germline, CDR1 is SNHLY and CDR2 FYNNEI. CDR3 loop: CASSPDYTDTQYF. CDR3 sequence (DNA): TGTGCCAGCAGCCCGGACTATACAGATACGCAGTATTTT.

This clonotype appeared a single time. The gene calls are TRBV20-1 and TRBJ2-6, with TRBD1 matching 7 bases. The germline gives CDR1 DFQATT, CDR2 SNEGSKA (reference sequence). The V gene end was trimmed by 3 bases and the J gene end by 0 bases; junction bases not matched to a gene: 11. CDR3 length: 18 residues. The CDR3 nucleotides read TGCAGTGCTAGGACCCGGTCAGGGGGTAGCTCTGGGGCCAACGTCCTGACTTTC. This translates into CSARTRSGGSSGANVLTF.

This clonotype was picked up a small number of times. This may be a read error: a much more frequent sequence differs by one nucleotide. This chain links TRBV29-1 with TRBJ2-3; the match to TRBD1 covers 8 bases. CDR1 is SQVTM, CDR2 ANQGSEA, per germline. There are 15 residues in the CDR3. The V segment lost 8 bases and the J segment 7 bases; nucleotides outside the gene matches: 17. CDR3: CSSQGAGGDRNTQYF. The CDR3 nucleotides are TGCAGCTCCCAGGGGGCAGGGGGCGATCGAAATACGCAGTATTTT.

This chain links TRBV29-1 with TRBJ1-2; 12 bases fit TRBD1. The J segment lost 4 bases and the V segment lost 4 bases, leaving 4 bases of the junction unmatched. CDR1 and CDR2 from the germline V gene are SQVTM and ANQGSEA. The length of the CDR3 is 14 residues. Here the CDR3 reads CSVVGDRGPYGYTF. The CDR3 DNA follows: TGCAGCGTTGTGGGGGACAGGGGGCCCTATGGCTACACCTTC. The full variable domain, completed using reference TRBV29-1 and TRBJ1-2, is SAVISQKPSRDICQRGTSLTIQCQVDSQVTMMFWYRQQPGQSLTLIATANQGSEATYESGFVIDKFPISRPNLTFSTLTVSNMSPEDSSIYLCSVVGDRGPYGYTFGSGTRLTVV.

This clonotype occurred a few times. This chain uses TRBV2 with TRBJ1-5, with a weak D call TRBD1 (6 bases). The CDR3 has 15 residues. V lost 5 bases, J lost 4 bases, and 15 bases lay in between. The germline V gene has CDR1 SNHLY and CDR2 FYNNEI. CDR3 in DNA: TGTGCCAGCAGTTTTCGACAGGTTGGGAATCAGCCCCAGCATTTT. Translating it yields CASSFRQVGNQPQHF.

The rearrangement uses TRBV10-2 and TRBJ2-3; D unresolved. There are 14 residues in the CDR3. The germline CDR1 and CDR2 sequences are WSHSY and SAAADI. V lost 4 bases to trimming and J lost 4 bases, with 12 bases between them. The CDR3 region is CASSGPADADTQYF. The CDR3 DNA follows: TGCGCCAGCAGTGGACCAGCTGACGCAGATACGCAGTATTTT.

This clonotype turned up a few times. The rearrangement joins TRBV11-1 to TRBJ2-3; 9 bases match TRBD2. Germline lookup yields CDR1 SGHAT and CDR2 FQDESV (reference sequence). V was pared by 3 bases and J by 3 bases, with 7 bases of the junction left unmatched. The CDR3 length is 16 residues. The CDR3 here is CASSFGAGGWTDTQYF. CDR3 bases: TGTGCCAGCAGCTTCGGGGCGGGGGGGTGGACAGATACGCAGTATTTT.

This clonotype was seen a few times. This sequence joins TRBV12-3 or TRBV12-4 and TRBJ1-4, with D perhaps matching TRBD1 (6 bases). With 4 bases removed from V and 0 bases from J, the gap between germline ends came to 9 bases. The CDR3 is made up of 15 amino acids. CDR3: CASSYTGSTNEKLFF. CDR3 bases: TGTGCCAGCAGTTATACAGGGTCAACTAATGAAAAACTGTTTTTT.

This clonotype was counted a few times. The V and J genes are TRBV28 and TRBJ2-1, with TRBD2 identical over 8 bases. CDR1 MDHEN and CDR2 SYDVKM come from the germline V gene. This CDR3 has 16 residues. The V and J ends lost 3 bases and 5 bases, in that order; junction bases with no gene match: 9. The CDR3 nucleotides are TGTGCCAGCAGTTTCGTCCCTAGCGGGTCGGACAATGAGCAGTTCTTC. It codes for CASSFVPSGSDNEQFF.

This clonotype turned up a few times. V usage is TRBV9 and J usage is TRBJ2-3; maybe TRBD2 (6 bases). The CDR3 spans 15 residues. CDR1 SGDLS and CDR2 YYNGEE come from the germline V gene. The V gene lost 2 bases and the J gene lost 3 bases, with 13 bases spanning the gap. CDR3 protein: CASSVRLARTDTQYF. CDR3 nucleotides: TGTGCCAGCAGCGTCCGGCTAGCGAGGACAGATACGCAGTATTTT.

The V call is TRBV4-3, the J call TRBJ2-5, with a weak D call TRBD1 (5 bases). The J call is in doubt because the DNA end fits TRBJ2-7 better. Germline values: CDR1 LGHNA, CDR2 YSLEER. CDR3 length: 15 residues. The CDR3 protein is CASSQEWQGRYEQYF. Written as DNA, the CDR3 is TGCGCCAGCAGCCAAGAATGGCAGGGCCGATACGAGCAGTACTTC.